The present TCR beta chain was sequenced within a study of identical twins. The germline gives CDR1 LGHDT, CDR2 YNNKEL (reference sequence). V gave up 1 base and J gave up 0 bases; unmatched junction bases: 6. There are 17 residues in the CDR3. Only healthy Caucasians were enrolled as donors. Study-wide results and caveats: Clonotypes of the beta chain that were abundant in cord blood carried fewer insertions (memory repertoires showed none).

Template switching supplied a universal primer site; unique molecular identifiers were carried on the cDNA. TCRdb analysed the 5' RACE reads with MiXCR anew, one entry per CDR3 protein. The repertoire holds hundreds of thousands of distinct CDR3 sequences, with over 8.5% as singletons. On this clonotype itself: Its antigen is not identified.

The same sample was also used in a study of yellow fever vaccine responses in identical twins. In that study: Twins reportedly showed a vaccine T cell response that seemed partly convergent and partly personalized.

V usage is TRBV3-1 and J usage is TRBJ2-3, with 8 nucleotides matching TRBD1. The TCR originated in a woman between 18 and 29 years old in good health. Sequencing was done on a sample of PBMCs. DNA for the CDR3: TGTGCCAGCAGCCAAGCCGGGACAGGTTATAGCACAGATACGCAGTATTTT. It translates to CASSQAGTGYSTDTQYF.